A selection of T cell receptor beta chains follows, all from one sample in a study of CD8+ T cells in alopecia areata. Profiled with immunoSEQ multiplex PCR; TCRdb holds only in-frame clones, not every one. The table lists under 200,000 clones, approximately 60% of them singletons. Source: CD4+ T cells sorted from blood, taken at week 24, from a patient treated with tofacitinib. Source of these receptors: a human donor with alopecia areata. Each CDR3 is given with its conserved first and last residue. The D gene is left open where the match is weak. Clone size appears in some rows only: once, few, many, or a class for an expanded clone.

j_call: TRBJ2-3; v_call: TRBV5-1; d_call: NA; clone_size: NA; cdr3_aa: CASSLASSTDTQYF; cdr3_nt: TGCGCCAGCAGCTTGGCTTCTAGCACAGATACGCAGTATTTT
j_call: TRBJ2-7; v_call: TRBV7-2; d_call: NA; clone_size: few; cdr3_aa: CASSWRTDYEQYF; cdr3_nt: TGTGCCAGCAGCTGGCGGACAGACTACGAGCAGTACTTC
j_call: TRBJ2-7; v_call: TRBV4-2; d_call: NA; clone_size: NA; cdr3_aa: CASSQEWSSSSYEQYF; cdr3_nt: TGTGCCAGCAGCCAGGAATGGAGTTCCTCCTCCTACGAGCAGTACTTC
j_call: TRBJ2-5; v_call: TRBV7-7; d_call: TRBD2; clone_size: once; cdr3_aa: CASSSRPRLAGQETQYF; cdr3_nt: TGTGCCAGCAGCTCACGCCCTCGACTAGCTGGGCAGGAGACCCAGTACTTC
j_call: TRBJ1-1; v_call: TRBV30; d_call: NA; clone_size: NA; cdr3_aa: CAWNRNTEAFF; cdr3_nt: TGTGCCTGGAATCGGAACACTGAAGCTTTCTTT
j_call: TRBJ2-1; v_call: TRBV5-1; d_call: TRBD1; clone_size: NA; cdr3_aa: CASSFHDRGGNEQFF; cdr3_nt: TGCGCCAGCAGCTTCCATGACAGGGGGGGAAATGAGCAGTTCTTC
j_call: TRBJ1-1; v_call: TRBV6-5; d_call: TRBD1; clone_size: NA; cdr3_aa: CASSYSGTANTEAFF; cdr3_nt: TGTGCCAGCAGTTACTCCGGGACAGCTAACACTGAAGCTTTCTTT
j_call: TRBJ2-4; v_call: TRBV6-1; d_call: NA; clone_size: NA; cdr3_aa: CASSEAFGRAKNIQYF; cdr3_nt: TGTGCCAGCAGTGAAGCTTTTGGCAGAGCCAAAAACATTCAGTACTTC
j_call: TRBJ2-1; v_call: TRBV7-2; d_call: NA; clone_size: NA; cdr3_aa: CASSPTGQSYNEQFF; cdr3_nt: TGTGCCAGCAGCCCTACAGGACAGTCCTACAATGAGCAGTTCTTC
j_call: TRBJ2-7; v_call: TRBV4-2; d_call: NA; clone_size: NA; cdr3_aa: CASSQSSEADYEQYF; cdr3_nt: TGTGCCAGCAGCCAATCGTCGGAGGCCGACTACGAGCAGTACTTC
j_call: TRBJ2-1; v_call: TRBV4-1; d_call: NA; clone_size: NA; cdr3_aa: CASSQDRDAQFF; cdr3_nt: TGCGCCAGCAGCCAAGATCGGGACGCCCAGTTCTTC
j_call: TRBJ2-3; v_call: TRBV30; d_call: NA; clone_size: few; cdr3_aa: CAWSSTGLTDTQYF; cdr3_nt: TGTGCCTGGAGTTCGACAGGTCTCACAGATACGCAGTATTTT
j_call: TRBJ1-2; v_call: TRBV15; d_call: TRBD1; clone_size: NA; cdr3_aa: CATSRTGGGYGYTF; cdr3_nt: TGTGCCACCAGCAGGACAGGGGGCGGCTATGGCTACACCTTC
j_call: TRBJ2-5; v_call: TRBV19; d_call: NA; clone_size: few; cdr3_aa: CASSTAGLAQTQYF; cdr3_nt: TGTGCCAGTAGTACGGCGGGTCTAGCGCAGACCCAGTACTTC
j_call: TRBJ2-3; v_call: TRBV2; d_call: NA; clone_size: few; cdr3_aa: CASREGKRTDTQYF; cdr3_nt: TGTGCCAGCAGAGAGGGGAAGAGAACAGATACGCAGTATTTT
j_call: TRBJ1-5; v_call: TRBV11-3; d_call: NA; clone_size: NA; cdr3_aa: CASSLFANQPQHF; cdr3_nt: TGTGCCAGCAGCTTATTTGCCAATCAGCCCCAGCATTTT
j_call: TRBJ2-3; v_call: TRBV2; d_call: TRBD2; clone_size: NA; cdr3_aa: CASSSGLAGRSDTQYF; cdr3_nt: TGTGCCAGCAGTTCTGGACTAGCGGGGCGCAGTGATACGCAGTATTTT
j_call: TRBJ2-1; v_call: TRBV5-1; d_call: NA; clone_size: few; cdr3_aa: CASSPAVGGDEQFF; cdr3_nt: TGCGCCAGCAGCCCCGCGGTGGGGGGCGATGAGCAGTTCTTC
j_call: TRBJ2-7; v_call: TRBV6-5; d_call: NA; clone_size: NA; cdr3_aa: CASSYLGTVAYEQYF; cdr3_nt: TGTGCCAGCAGTTACCTGGGGACGGTTGCCTACGAGCAGTACTTC
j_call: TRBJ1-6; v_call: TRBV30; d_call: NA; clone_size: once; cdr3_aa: CAWSGPQNSPLHF; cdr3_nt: TGTGCCTGGAGTGGGCCCCAAAATTCACCCCTCCACTTT
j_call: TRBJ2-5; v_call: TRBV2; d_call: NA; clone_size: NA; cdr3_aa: CASIVGNAPRETQYF; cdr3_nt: TGTGCCAGCATCGTTGGGAACGCGCCGAGGGAGACCCAGTACTTC
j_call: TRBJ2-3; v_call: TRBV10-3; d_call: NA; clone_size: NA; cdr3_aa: CAISDRPEEEYF; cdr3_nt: TGTGCCATCAGTGATCGGCCAGAAGAGGAGTATTTT
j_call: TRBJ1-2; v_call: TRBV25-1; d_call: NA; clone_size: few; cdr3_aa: CASSDYRGYTF; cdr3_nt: TGTGCCAGCAGTGACTACAGGGGCTACACCTTC
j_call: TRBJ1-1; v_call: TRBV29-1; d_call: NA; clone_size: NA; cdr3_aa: CSVGSWDTEAFF; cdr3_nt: TGCAGCGTCGGGTCCTGGGACACTGAAGCTTTCTTT
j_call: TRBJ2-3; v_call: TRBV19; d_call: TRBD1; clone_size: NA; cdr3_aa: CASNRGGTDTQYF; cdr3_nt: TGTGCCAGTAACAGGGGAGGCACAGATACGCAGTATTTT
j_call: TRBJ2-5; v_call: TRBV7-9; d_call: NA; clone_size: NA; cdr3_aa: CASSPVQETQYF; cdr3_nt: TGTGCCAGCAGCCCCGTCCAAGAGACCCAGTACTTC
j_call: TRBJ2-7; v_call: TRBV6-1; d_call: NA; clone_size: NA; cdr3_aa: CASSELGSYEQYF; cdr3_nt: TGTGCCAGCAGTGAACTCGGTTCCTACGAGCAGTACTTC
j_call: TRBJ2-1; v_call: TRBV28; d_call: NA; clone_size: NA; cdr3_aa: CASLTGRNEQFF; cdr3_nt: TGTGCCAGCTTGACAGGGAGGAATGAGCAGTTCTTC
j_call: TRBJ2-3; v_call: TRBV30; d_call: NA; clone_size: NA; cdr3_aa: CAWTRSDTQYF; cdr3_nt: TGTGCCTGGACGCGTTCCGATACGCAGTATTTT
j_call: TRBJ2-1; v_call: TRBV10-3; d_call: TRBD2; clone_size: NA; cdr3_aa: CAISDAGSGGRSYNEQFF; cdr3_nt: TGTGCCATCAGTGACGCGGGTAGCGGGGGCCGTTCCTACAATGAGCAGTTCTTC
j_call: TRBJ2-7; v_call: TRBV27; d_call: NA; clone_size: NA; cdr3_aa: CASSLVGTEDYEQYF; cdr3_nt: TGTGCCAGCAGTTTAGTCGGTACCGAGGACTACGAGCAGTACTTC
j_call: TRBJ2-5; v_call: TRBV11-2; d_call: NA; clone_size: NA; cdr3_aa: CASSFGPAGETQYF; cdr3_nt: TGTGCCAGCAGCTTCGGGCCGGCCGGGGAGACCCAGTACTTC
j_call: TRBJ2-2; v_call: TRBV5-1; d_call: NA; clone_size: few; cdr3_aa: CASSPAGDVSGELFF; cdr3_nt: TGCGCCAGCAGCCCGGCAGGGGATGTTTCCGGGGAGCTGTTTTTT
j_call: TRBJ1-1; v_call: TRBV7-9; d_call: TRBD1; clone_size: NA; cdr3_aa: CASSTEPGGQAFF; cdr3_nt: TGTGCCAGCAGCACGGAGCCAGGGGGGCAAGCTTTCTTT
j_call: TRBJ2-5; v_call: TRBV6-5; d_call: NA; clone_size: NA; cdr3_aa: CASSADLGTQYF; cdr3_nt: TGTGCCAGCAGTGCCGACCTGGGAACCCAGTACTTC
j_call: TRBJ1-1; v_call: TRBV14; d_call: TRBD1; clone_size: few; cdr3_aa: CASSPTRTGNTEAFF; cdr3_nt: TGTGCCAGCAGCCCTACCCGGACAGGGAACACTGAAGCTTTCTTT
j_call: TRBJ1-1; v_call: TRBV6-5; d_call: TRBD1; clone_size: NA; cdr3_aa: CASSRDRGRGTEAFF; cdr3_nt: TGTGCCAGCAGTCGTGACAGGGGGCGCGGCACTGAAGCTTTCTTT
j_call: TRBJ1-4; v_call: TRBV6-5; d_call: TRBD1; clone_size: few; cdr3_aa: CASRPTGVQKLFF; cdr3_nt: TGTGCCAGCAGGCCGACAGGGGTCCAAAAACTGTTTTTT
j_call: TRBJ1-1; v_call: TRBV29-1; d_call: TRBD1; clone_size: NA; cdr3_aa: CSESKRTGGEAFF; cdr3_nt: TGCAGCGAGTCAAAACGGACAGGGGGAGAAGCTTTCTTT
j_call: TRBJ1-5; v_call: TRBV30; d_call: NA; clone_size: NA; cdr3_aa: CAWSFGGNSNQPQHF; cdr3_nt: TGTGCCTGGAGTTTTGGAGGGAACAGCAATCAGCCCCAGCATTTT
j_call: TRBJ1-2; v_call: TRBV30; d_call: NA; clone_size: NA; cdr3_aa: CAWSVMGGNYGYTF; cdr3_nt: TGTGCCTGGAGTGTAATGGGAGGGAACTATGGCTACACCTTC
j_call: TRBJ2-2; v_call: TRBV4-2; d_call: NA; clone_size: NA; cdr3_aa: CASSHTRNTGELFF; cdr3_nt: TGTGCCAGCAGTCACACCAGGAACACCGGGGAGCTGTTTTTT
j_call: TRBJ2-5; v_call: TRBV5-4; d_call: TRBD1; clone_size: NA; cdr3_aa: CASSLGLGTGQETQYF; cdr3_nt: TGTGCCAGCAGCTTGGGCCTCGGGACAGGCCAAGAGACCCAGTACTTC
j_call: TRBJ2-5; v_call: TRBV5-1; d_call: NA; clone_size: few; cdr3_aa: CASSSRPDPKDQETQYF; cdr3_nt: TGCGCCAGCAGCTCACGCCCAGACCCCAAGGACCAAGAGACCCAGTACTTC
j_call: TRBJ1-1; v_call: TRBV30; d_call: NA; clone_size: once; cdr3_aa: CAWSRPLELNTEAFF; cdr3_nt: TGTGCCTGGAGTCGGCCCCTGGAACTGAACACTGAAGCTTTCTTT
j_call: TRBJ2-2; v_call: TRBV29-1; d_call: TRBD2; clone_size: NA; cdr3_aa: CSVAGGITGELFF; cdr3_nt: TGCAGCGTAGCGGGGGGGATCACCGGGGAGCTGTTTTTT
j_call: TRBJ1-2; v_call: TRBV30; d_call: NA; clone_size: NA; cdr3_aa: CAWSGGDRHYGYTF; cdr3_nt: TGTGCCTGGAGTGGGGGAGACAGGCACTATGGCTACACCTTC
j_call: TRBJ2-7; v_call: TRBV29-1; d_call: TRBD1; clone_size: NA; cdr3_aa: CSVGGTDLYEQYF; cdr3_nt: TGCAGCGTTGGTGGGACAGACCTCTACGAGCAGTACTTC
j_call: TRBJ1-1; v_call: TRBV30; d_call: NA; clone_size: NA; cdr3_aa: CAWSVLGGGTEAFF; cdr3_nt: TGTGCCTGGAGTGTACTGGGGGGCGGCACTGAAGCTTTCTTT
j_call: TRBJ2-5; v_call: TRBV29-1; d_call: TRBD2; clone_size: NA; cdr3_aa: CSVEGGGATQYF; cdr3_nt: TGCAGCGTTGAGGGCGGGGGGGCGACCCAGTACTTC
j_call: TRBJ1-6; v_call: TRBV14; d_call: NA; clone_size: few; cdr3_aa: CASSQVTRSPLHF; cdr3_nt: TGTGCCAGCAGCCAAGTGACCAGGTCACCCCTCCACTTT
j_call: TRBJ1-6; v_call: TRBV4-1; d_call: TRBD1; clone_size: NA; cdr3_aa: CASSPERQGGGSPLHF; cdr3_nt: TGCGCCAGCAGCCCGGAACGACAGGGAGGCGGTTCACCCCTCCACTTT
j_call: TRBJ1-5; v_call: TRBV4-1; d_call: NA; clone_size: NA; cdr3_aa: CASSQANLNQPQHF; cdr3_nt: TGCGCCAGCAGCCAAGCTAACCTCAATCAGCCCCAGCATTTT
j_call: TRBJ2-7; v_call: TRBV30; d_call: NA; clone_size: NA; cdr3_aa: CAWRPRDYEQYF; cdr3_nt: TGTGCCTGGAGGCCTCGGGATTACGAGCAGTACTTC